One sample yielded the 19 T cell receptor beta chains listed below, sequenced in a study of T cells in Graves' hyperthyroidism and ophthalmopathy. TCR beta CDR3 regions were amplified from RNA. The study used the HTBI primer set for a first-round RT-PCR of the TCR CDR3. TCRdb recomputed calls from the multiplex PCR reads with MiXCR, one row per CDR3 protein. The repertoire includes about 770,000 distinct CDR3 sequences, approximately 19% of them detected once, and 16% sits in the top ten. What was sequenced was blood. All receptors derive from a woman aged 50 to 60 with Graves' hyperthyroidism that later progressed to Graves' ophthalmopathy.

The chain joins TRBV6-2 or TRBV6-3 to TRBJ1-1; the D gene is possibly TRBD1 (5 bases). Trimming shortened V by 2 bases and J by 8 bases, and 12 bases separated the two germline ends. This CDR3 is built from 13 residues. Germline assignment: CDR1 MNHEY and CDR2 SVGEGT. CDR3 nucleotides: TGTGCCAGCAGTTACAAGGGGACCCAGGAAGCTTTCTTT. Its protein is CASSYKGTQEAFF.

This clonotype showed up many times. CDR3 amino acids: CASSQAEGKTEAFF. As DNA, the CDR3 is TGTGCCAGCAGCCAAGCGGAGGGGAAGACTGAAGCTTTCTTT. The chain links TRBV3-1 to TRBJ1-1, with D tentatively TRBD1 (5 bases). V lost 1 base and J 5 bases, leaving 11 bases between the germline ends. The CDR3 is made up of 14 amino acids. Looked up from germline, CDR1 is LGHDT and CDR2 is YNNKEL (reference sequence). The full variable domain, in which reference TRBV3-1 and TRBJ1-1 provide the parts outside the CDR3, is DTAVSQTPKYLVTQMGNDKSIKCEQNLGHDTMYWYKQDSKKFLKIMFSYNNKELIINETVPNRFSPKSPDKAHLNLHINSLELGDSAVYFCASSQAEGKTEAFFGQGTRLTVV.

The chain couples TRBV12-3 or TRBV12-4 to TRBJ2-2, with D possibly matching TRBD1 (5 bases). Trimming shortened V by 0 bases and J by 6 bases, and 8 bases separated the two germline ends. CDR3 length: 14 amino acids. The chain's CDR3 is CASSLAGLAGELFF. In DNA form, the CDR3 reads TGTGCCAGCAGTTTAGCGGGGCTAGCCGGGGAGCTGTTTTTT.

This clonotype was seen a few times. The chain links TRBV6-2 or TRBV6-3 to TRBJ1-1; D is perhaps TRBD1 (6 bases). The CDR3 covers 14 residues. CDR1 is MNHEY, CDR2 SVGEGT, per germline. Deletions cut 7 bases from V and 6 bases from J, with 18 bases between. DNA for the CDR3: TGTGCCAGCACATTGGACAGTCAACCGGCTGAAGCTTTCTTT. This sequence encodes CASTLDSQPAEAFF.

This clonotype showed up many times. CDR3 nucleotide sequence: TGTGCCTGGAGTGGTGAGGGAACTGAAGCTTTCTTT. It is translated as CAWSGEGTEAFF. The V call is TRBV30, the J call TRBJ1-1; D remains unclear. With 1 base removed from V and 5 bases from J, the gap between germline ends came to 8 bases. CDR1 is GTSNPN, CDR2 SVGIG, per germline (reference sequence). This CDR3 has 12 residues.

The CDR3 reads CASELPSGANVLTF. In nucleotides, the CDR3 is TGTGCCAGCGAACTGCCCTCTGGGGCCAACGTCCTGACTTTC. This sequence joins TRBV7-9 and TRBJ2-6; no clear D gene. Trimming shortened V by 8 bases and J by 0 bases, and 8 bases separated the two germline ends. Germline CDR1 and CDR2: SEHNR and FQNEAQ (reference sequence). The CDR3 covers 14 residues.

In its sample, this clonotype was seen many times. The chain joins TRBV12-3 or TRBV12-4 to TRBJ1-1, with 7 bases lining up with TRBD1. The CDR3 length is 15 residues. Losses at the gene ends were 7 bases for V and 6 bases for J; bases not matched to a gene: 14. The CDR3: CASISGDLRGAEAFF. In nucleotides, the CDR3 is TGTGCCAGCATCTCGGGGGACCTCAGGGGGGCTGAAGCTTTCTTT.

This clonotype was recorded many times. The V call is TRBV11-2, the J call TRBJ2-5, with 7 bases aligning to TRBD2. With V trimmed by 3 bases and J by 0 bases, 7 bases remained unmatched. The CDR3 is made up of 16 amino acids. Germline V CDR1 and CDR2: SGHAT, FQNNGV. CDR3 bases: TGTGCCAGCAGCTTTCTGGCTAGCGGAGACCAAGAGACCCAGTACTTC. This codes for CASSFLASGDQETQYF.

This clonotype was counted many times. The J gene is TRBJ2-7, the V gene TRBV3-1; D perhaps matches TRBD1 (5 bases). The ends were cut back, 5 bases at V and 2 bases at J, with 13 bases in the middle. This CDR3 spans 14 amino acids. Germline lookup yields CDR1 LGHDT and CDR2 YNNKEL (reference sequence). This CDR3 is CASSSRQPAYEQYF. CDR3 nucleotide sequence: TGTGCCAGCAGCTCCCGACAGCCTGCCTACGAGCAGTACTTC.

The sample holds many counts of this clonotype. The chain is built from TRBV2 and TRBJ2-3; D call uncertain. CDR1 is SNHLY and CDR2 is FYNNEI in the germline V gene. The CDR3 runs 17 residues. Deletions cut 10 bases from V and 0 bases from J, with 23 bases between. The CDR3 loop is CATPSRQDSPSTDTQYF. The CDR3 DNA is TGTGCCACCCCGTCCAGGCAGGATTCTCCTAGCACAGATACGCAGTATTTT. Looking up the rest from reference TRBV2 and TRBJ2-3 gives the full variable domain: EPEVTQTPSHQVTQMGQEVILRCVPISNHLYFYWYRQILGQKVEFLVSFYNNEISEKSEIFDDQFSVERPDGSNFTLKIRSTKLEDSAMYFCATPSRQDSPSTDTQYFGPGTRLTVL.

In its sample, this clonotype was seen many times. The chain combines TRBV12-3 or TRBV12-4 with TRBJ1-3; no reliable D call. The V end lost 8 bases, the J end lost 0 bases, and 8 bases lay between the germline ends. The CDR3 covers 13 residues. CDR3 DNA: TGTGCCAGCTCGGCGGACTCTGGAAACACCATATATTTT. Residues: CASSADSGNTIYF.

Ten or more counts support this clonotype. The CDR3 DNA reads TGTGCCAGCAGAGCGACAGGGCGCAGACCGGGGGAAGCTTTCTTT. Its protein is CASRATGRRPGEAFF. V is TRBV6-1 and J is TRBJ1-1; 7 positions agree with TRBD1. Germline V gene data show CDR1 as MNHNS and CDR2 as SASEGT. This CDR3 has 15 residues. The J segment lost 8 bases and the V segment lost 6 bases, leaving 15 bases of the junction unmatched.

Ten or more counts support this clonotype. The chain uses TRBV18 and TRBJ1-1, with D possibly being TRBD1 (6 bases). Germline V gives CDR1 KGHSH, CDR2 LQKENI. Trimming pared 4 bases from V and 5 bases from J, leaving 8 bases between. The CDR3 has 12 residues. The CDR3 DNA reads TGTGCCAGCTCACACAGGGAGACTGAAGCTTTCTTT. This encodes CASSHRETEAFF.

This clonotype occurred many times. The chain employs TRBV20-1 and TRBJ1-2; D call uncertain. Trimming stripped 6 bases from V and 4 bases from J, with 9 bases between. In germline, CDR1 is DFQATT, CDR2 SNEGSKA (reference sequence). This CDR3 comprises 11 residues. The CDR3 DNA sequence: TGCAGTGCGAAGGGCTCCTATGGCTACACCTTC. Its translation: CSAKGSYGYTF.

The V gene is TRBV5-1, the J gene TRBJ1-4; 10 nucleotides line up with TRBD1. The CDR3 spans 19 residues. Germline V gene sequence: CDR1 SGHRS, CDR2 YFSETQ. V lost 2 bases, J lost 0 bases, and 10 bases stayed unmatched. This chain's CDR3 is CASSFAVFGTGATNEKLFF. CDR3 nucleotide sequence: TGCGCCAGCAGCTTCGCGGTTTTTGGGACAGGGGCAACTAATGAAAAACTGTTTTTT.

The CDR3 loop reads CAISPGGNNEKLFF. The CDR3 DNA is TGTGCCATCAGTCCAGGGGGGAACAATGAAAAACTGTTTTTT. The chain couples TRBV10-3 to TRBJ1-4; the match to TRBD1 covers 7 bases. Germline CDR1 reads ENHRY; CDR2 reads SYGVKD. The CDR3 is 14 residues long. V shed 5 bases and J 5 bases; nucleotides not matched to a gene: 5.

CDR3 sequence: CSAFMGPGDTQYF. The CDR3 DNA follows: TGCAGTGCTTTCATGGGGCCGGGAGATACGCAGTATTTT. The chain combines TRBV20-1 with TRBJ2-3; TRBD1 might be the D (5 bases). This CDR3 spans 13 amino acids. Germline V gene data show CDR1 as DFQATT and CDR2 as SNEGSKA (reference sequence). The V gene lost 5 bases and the J gene lost 5 bases, with 14 bases spanning the gap.

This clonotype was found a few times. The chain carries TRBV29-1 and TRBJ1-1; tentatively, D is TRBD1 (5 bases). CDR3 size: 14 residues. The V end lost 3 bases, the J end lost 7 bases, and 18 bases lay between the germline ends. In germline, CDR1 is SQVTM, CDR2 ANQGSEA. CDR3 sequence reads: CSVEDFGREFEAFF. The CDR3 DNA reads TGCAGCGTTGAGGACTTTGGCAGGGAGTTTGAAGCTTTCTTT.

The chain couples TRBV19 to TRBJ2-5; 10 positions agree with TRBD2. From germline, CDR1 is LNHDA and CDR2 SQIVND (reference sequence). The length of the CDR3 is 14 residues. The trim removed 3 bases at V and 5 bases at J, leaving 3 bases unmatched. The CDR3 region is CASSMQGLAETQYF. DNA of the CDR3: TGTGCCAGTAGTATGCAGGGACTAGCGGAGACCCAGTACTTC.